This paragraph reports one T cell receptor (beta chain). Antigen unknown. The data derive from a study of a mutant IDH1 vaccine in newly diagnosed glioma. The CDR3 totals 16 residues. CDR1 is SGDLS and CDR2 is YYNGEE in the germline V gene. J lost 9 bases, V lost 0 bases, and 8 bases had no gene match. Time point here: week 11, during vaccination. In the vaccine, a single dose held 300 ug of the mutant IDH1 20-mer peptide, along with topical imiquimod. Profiling relied on immunoSEQ multiplex PCR, and the TCRdb table lists in-frame clones only, not all of them. The profile shows about 130,000 clones, around three quarters of them singletons.

The source material was PBMCs, sampled from a glioma patient whose treatment included an IDH1 peptide vaccine. The genes are TRBV9 and TRBJ2-1, with 11 bases lining up with TRBD2. The receptor's source is a middle-aged man with glioma. This chain's CDR3 is CASSVDSGTSGCEQFF. The CDR3 DNA reads TGTGCCAGCAGCGTAGATTCCGGGACTAGCGGCTGTGAGCAGTTCTTC. The full variable domain, rest sourced from reference TRBV9 and TRBJ2-1, is DSGVTQTPKHLITATGQRVTLRCSPRSGDLSVYWYQQSLDQGLQFLIQYYNGEERAKGNILERFSAQQFPDLHSELNLSSLELGDSALYFCASSVDSGTSGCEQFFGPGTRLTVL.